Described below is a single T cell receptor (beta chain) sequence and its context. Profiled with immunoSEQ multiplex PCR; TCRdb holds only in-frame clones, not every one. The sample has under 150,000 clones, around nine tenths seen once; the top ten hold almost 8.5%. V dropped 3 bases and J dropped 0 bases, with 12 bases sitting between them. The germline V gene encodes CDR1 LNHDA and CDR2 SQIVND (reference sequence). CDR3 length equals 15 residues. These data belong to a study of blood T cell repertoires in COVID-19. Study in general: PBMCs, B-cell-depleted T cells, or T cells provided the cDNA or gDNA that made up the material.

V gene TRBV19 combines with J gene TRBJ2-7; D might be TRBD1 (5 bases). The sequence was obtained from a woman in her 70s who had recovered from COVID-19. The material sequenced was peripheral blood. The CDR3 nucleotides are TGTGCCAGTAGTATCGATCCAGGGCCCTCCTACGAGCAGTACTTC. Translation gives CASSIDPGPSYEQYF.